The 28 T cell receptor beta chains below all came from one sample that was sequenced in a study of cytomegalovirus exposure and HLA in healthy donors. The PCR employed 60 Vbeta primers together with 13 Jbeta primers. Produced via immunoSEQ multiplex PCR; TCRdb's table is partial and in-frame only. Found here are some 77,000 clones, roughly 85% of them singletons; the top ten hold 2.5%. The specimen was PBMCs. These receptor sequences come from a man aged 30 to 45 in good health and CMV-seronegative.

The chain joins TRBV10-2 to TRBJ2-5, with TRBD2 matching over 11 bases. From germline, CDR1 is WSHSY and CDR2 SAAADI. There are 18 residues in the CDR3. V shed 4 bases and J 7 bases; nucleotides not matched to a gene: 17. The CDR3 region has the DNA TGCGCCAGCAGTGGGATACTAGCGGGAGCAAGGTGGTTGACGACCCAGTACTTC. It codes for CASSGILAGARWLTTQYF.

This sequence joins TRBV7-9 and TRBJ2-5, with 7 positions matching TRBD1. Germline CDR1 SEHNR, CDR2 FQNEAQ (reference sequence). The CDR3 totals 15 residues. Trimming took 1 base from V and 1 from J; bases not matched to a gene: 3. The CDR3 DNA reads as TGTGCCAGCAGCTTAGGGGACAGAACCCAAGAGACCCAGTACTTC. Protein product: CASSLGDRTQETQYF.

The chain carries TRBV10-3 and TRBJ2-3, with D unclear. The germline V gene has CDR1 ENHRY and CDR2 SYGVKD. The CDR3 is made up of 13 amino acids. Trimming shortened V by 0 bases and J by 5 bases, and 6 bases separated the two germline ends. CDR3 residues: CAISESVVDTQYF. CDR3 nucleotide sequence: TGTGCCATCAGTGAGTCGGTAGTAGATACGCAGTATTTT.

This clone was seen a few times. The chain couples TRBV6-4 to TRBJ2-3; D possibly corresponds to TRBD2 (6 bases). CDR3 length equals 14 residues. Trimming took off 2 bases at V and 2 bases at J, with 8 bases between the two ends. Per the germline V gene, CDR1 is MRHNA and CDR2 is SNTAGT. CDR3 sequence reads: CASSDRGSTDTQYF. CDR3 DNA sequence: TGTGCCAGCAGTGACCGGGGGTCCACAGATACGCAGTATTTT.

The rearrangement links TRBV7-2 to TRBJ1-1; D is perhaps TRBD1 (5 bases). The V gene lost 5 bases and the J gene lost 6 bases, with 13 bases spanning the gap. The CDR3 length is 13 residues. The V gene's germline CDR1 is SGHTA and CDR2 FQGNSA. This CDR3 is CASSRLQGAEAFF. Here the CDR3 DNA reads TGTGCCAGCAGCCGGCTTCAAGGGGCTGAAGCTTTCTTT.

The chain employs TRBV15 and TRBJ2-5; D perhaps matches TRBD2 (5 bases). The CDR3 extends over 16 amino acids. V was clipped by 1 base and J by 5 bases, with 17 bases between them. In germline, CDR1 is LNHNV, CDR2 YYDKDF (reference sequence). DNA for the CDR3: TGTGCCACCAGCAGAGTCACGGGGAACGTTGGCGAGACCCAGTACTTC. It is translated as CATSRVTGNVGETQYF.

The chain combines TRBV5-1 with TRBJ2-5; D uncertain. The CDR3 loop spans 13 amino acids. Germline loops: CDR1 SGHRS, CDR2 YFSETQ. The V and J ends lost 0 bases and 5 bases respectively, with 8 bases between them. The CDR3 spells CASSLGARETQYF. The CDR3 DNA is TGCGCCAGCAGCTTGGGGGCCCGGGAGACCCAGTACTTC.

The chain employs TRBV5-1 and TRBJ2-7, with 9 nucleotides matching TRBD1. Trimming cost V 4 bases and J 2 bases; bases outside gene matches: 7. The CDR3 has 15 residues. Germline values: CDR1 SGHRS, CDR2 YFSETQ. CDR3 in DNA: TGCGCCAGCAGCAGGGGAGGGACAGGGACCTACGAGCAGTACTTC. Protein: CASSRGGTGTYEQYF.

The gene calls are TRBV2 and TRBJ1-6; D may be TRBD1 (5 bases). Germline CDR1 is SNHLY and CDR2 is FYNNEI. V shed 6 bases and J shed 7 bases, with 16 bases lying between them. This CDR3 region has 15 residues. CDR3 DNA sequence: TGTGCCAGCAGGGGACTGCCGGAAAGGAATTCACCCCTCCACTTT. The encoded protein is CASRGLPERNSPLHF.

This clone was picked up a small number of times. The gene calls are TRBV25-1 and TRBJ2-2; TRBD2 is a possible D gene (6 bases). Trimming removed 8 bases at V and 3 bases at J, with 13 bases between. Germline V CDR1 and CDR2: MGHDK, SYGVNS. The CDR3 runs to 14 residues. The CDR3 DNA is TGTGCCAGCTCTGAACTAGCAGACACCGGGGAGCTGTTTTTT. Its translation is CASSELADTGELFF.

The chain couples TRBV6-5 to TRBJ2-4; 7 bases are shared with TRBD2. The CDR3 runs to 16 residues. The germline CDR1 and CDR2 sequences are MNHEY and SVGAGI. Trimming took 4 bases from V and 0 from J; bases not matched to a gene: 6. The CDR3 coding sequence is TGTGCCAGCAGTTCCACAGGACTAGTAGCCAAAAACATTCAGTACTTC. Translation: CASSSTGLVAKNIQYF.

The CDR3 region has the DNA TGTGCCAGCGGACGGGGGGCTGGGGGGACCCAGTACTTC. Residues: CASGRGAGGTQYF. The gene calls are TRBV28 and TRBJ2-5; weak D call: TRBD2 (7 bases). The CDR3 has 13 amino acids. Germline CDR1 and CDR2: MDHEN and SYDVKM. V dropped 8 bases and J dropped 7 bases, with 17 bases sitting between them.

The table lists this clone with a few counts. This rearrangement joins TRBV5-1 to TRBJ1-5, with a possible D match to TRBD1 (6 bases). This CDR3 region has 14 residues. Trimming removed 4 bases from V and 2 bases from J, with 10 bases in between. The germline gives CDR1 SGHRS, CDR2 YFSETQ. The CDR3 DNA is TGCGCCAGCAGCCCCAGGGGCGGCAATCAGCCCCAGCATTTT. Translating it yields CASSPRGGNQPQHF.

The table lists this clone with a few counts. The chain is built from TRBV6-5 and TRBJ1-4; D might be TRBD1 (6 bases). The CDR3 spans 14 residues. From germline, CDR1 is MNHEY and CDR2 SVGAGI. Trimming took 5 bases from V and 0 from J, leaving 7 bases between them. The CDR3 protein is CASSRTATNEKLFF. The CDR3 bases are TGTGCCAGCAGTAGGACAGCAACTAATGAAAAACTGTTTTTT.

The chain has TRBV19 and TRBJ2-6; D is undetermined. The CDR3 contains 13 residues. V was trimmed by 10 bases and J by 0 bases, leaving 7 bases between them. Germline CDR1 reads LNHDA; CDR2 reads SQIVND (reference sequence). The DNA of the CDR3 is TGTGCCACCGCAGTCTCTGGGGCCAACGTCCTGACTTTC. Its translation is CATAVSGANVLTF.

This clone was recorded once. The CDR3 spells CASITGGGDTEAFF. CDR3 nucleotides: TGTGCCAGCATTACAGGGGGAGGGGACACTGAAGCTTTCTTT. The chain combines TRBV6-1 with TRBJ1-1; 8 nucleotides align to TRBD1. Unmatched junction bases numbered 7, after V lost 7 bases and J lost 3 bases. The CDR3 consists of 14 residues. Germline values: CDR1 MNHNS, CDR2 SASEGT.

The sample holds a few counts of this clone. CDR3 coding DNA: TGTGCCAGCAGACCTTACAGGGCCATGAACACTGAAGCTTTCTTT. Protein sequence: CASRPYRAMNTEAFF. The genes are TRBV27 and TRBJ1-1; possibly TRBD1 for D (6 bases). The CDR3 length is 15 residues. V lost 6 bases, J lost 0 bases, and 14 bases lay in between. Germline V gene sequence: CDR1 MNHEY, CDR2 SMNVEV (reference sequence).

As DNA, the CDR3 is TGTGCCAGTAGTTTACAGACAGCCAACCAAGAGACCCAGTACTTC. Encoded protein: CASSLQTANQETQYF. The rearrangement joins TRBV19 to TRBJ2-5, with D tentatively TRBD1 (5 bases). The CDR3 sequence is 15 residues long. Germline lookup yields CDR1 LNHDA and CDR2 SQIVND (reference sequence). V was clipped by 5 bases and J by 0 bases, with 13 bases between them. The whole variable domain, filled in from reference TRBV19 and TRBJ2-5, reads DGGITQSPKYLFRKEGQNVTLSCEQNLNHDAMYWYRQDPGQGLRLIYYSQIVNDFQKGDIAEGYSVSREKKESFPLTVTSAQKNPTAFYLCASSLQTANQETQYFGPGTRLLVL.

J is TRBJ1-1 and V is TRBV29-1; D is unresolved. The CDR3 is made up of 16 amino acids. CDR1 and CDR2 from the germline V gene are SQVTM and ANQGSEA. V was pared by 4 bases and J by 5 bases, with 23 bases between. Here the CDR3 reads CSVGANRGVTGTEAFF. The CDR3 DNA reads TGCAGCGTTGGAGCGAATCGGGGAGTGACGGGTACTGAAGCTTTCTTT.

The rearrangement links TRBV9 to TRBJ1-2; the D gene is possibly TRBD1 (6 bases). Germline lookup yields CDR1 SGDLS and CDR2 YYNGEE. V dropped 4 bases and J dropped 8 bases, with 18 bases sitting between them. CDR3 size: 14 residues. The CDR3 sequence: CASSTTGSLGGYTF. The CDR3 DNA is TGTGCCAGCAGCACTACAGGGAGCTTAGGGGGCTACACCTTC.

The chain combines TRBV6-1 with TRBJ2-1; 9 bases align to TRBD2. Trimming cost V 2 bases and J 4 bases; bases outside gene matches: 3. The CDR3 is 15 residues long. Germline V CDR1 and CDR2: MNHNS, SASEGT. The CDR3 protein is CASSEWTSEYNEQFF. For the CDR3, the DNA is TGTGCCAGCAGTGAATGGACTAGCGAGTACAATGAGCAGTTCTTC.

The rearrangement links TRBV27 to TRBJ2-2; TRBD1 matches at 8 bases. Germline V CDR1 and CDR2: MNHEY, SMNVEV (reference sequence). The CDR3 totals 15 residues. The ends lost 6 bases at V and 6 bases at J; junction bases unmatched: 9. The CDR3 region has the DNA TGTGCCAGCAGACTTGGACAGGGAAGGTCCGGGGAGCTGTTTTTT. Encoded protein: CASRLGQGRSGELFF.

The rearrangement uses TRBV4-3 and TRBJ1-1, with 10 positions matching TRBD1. The CDR3 covers 16 residues. J was trimmed by 2 bases and V by 1 base; bases with no gene match: 4. Germline V gene lookup returns CDR1 LGHNA and CDR2 YSLEER. DNA for the CDR3: TGCGCCAGCAGCCAAGGGACAGGGGGAATCAACACTGAAGCTTTCTTT. Encoded protein: CASSQGTGGINTEAFF.

V usage is TRBV14 and J usage is TRBJ2-5; tentatively, D is TRBD2 (5 bases). This CDR3 spans 14 amino acids. Germline-derived CDR1 and CDR2 are SGHDN and FVKESK. Deletions cut 1 base from V and 2 bases from J, with 8 bases between. The CDR3 here is CASSQVWEQETQYF. The CDR3 DNA is TGTGCCAGCAGCCAAGTTTGGGAGCAAGAGACCCAGTACTTC.

The CDR3 bases are TGTGCCAGCACCGTATCCGGAGAGACCCAGTACTTC. It specifies CASTVSGETQYF. V is TRBV2 and J is TRBJ2-5; D gene ambiguous. CDR1 is SNHLY, CDR2 FYNNEI, per germline. V shed 7 bases and J shed 4 bases, with 10 bases lying between them. The CDR3 is made up of 12 amino acids.

The J gene is TRBJ1-2, the V gene TRBV5-4; D is uncertain. Germline loops: CDR1 SGHNT, CDR2 YYREEE (reference sequence). The ends were cut back, 0 bases at V and 4 bases at J, with 13 bases in the middle. The CDR3 runs to 15 residues. CDR3 nucleotides: TGTGCCAGCAGCTTGGGACAAAGTCTTAGCTATGGCTACACCTTC. It codes for CASSLGQSLSYGYTF.

The chain combines TRBV7-6 with TRBJ2-3; D might be TRBD2 (6 bases). Germline-derived CDR1 and CDR2 are SGHVS and FNYEAQ. The CDR3 has 15 amino acids. V dropped 2 bases and J dropped 2 bases, with 11 bases sitting between them. In nucleotides, the CDR3 is TGTGCCAGCAGCTTAAAGGGAGGAACCACAGATACGCAGTATTTT. Translated, it gives CASSLKGGTTDTQYF.

This chain joins TRBV30 and TRBJ2-3; 14 nucleotides match TRBD2. The trim removed 1 base at V and 5 bases at J, leaving 2 bases unmatched. The V gene's germline CDR1 is GTSNPN and CDR2 SVGIG (reference sequence). The CDR3 runs 15 residues. The CDR3 loop reads CAWSEGLAGGDTQYF. The CDR3 DNA sequence: TGTGCCTGGAGTGAAGGACTAGCGGGGGGAGATACGCAGTATTTT.